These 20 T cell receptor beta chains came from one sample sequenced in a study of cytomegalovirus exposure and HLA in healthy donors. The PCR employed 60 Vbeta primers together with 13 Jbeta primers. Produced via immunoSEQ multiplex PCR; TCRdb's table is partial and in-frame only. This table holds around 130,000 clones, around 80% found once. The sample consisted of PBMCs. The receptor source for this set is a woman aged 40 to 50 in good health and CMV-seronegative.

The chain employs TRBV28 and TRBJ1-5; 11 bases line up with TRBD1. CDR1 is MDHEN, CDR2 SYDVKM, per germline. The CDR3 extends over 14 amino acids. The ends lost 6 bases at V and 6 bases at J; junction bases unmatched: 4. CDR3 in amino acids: CASSLGQGAQPQHF. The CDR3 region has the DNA TGTGCCAGCAGCCTTGGACAGGGGGCTCAGCCCCAGCATTTT.

The CDR3 spells CASSDLAGNSYEQYF. The CDR3 DNA is TGTGCCAGCAGCGACCTAGCGGGGAATTCCTACGAGCAGTACTTC. The chain is built from TRBV27 and TRBJ2-7; TRBD2 aligns across 9 bases. The CDR3 has 15 residues. The V gene's germline CDR1 is MNHEY and CDR2 SMNVEV (reference sequence). V lost 6 bases and J lost 1; bases outside the gene matches: 7.

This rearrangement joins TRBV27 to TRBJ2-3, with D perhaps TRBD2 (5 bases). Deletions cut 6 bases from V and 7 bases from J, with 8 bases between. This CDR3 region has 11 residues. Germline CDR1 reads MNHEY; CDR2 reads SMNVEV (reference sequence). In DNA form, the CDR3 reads TGTGCCAGCAGGGAGGCCCATACGCAGTATTTT. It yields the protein CASREAHTQYF.

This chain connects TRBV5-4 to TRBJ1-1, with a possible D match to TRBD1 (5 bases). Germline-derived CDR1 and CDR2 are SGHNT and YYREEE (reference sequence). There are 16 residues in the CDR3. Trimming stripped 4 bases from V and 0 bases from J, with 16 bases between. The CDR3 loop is CASSNGGDAVNTEAFF. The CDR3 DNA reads TGTGCCAGCAGCAACGGGGGGGATGCGGTGAACACTGAAGCTTTCTTT.

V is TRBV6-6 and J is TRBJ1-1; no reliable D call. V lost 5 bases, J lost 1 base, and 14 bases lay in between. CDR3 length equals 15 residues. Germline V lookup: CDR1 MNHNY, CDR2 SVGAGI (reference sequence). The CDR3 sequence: CASSPLSFWNTEAFF. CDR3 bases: TGTGCCAGCAGTCCCCTATCCTTCTGGAACACTGAAGCTTTCTTT.

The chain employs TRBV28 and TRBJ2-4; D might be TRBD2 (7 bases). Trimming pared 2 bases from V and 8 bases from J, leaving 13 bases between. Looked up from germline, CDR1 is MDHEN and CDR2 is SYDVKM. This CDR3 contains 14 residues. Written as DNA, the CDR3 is TGTGCCAGCAGTTTACCAGGGGCGGGAGACATTCAGTACTTC. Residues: CASSLPGAGDIQYF.

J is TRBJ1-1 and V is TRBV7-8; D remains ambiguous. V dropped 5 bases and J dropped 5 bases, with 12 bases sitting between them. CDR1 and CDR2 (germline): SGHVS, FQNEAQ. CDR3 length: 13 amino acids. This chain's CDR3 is CASSAVDITEAFF. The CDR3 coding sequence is TGTGCCAGCAGCGCGGTAGATATTACTGAAGCTTTCTTT. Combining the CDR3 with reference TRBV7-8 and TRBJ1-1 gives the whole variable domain GAGVSQSPRYKVAKRGQDVALRCDPISGHVSLFWYQQALGQGPEFLTYFQNEAQLDKSGLPSDRFFAERPEGSVSTLKIQRTQQEDSAVYLCASSAVDITEAFFGQGTRLTVV.

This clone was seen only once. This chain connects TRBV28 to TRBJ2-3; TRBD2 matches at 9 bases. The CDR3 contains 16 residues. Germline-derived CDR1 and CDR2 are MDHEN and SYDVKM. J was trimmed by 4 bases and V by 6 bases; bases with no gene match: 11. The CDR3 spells CASSPQGLAISDTQYF. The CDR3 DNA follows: TGTGCCAGCAGCCCTCAGGGACTAGCAATATCAGATACGCAGTATTTT.

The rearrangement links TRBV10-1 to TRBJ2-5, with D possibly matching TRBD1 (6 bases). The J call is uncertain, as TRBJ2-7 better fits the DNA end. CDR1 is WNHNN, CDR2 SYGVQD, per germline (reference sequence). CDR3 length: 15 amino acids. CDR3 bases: TGCGCCAGCAGCCGGGACACTTCCCTCTCCTACGAGCAGTACTTC. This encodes CASSRDTSLSYEQYF.

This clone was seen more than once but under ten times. Here the CDR3 DNA reads TGTGCCAGCTCGAGAGACACAGATACGCAGTATTTT. It yields the protein CASSRDTDTQYF. The chain has TRBV18 and TRBJ2-3; D remains unclear. The CDR3 runs 12 residues. CDR1 KGHSH and CDR2 LQKENI come from the germline V gene. Trimming shortened V by 6 bases and J by 2 bases, and 6 bases separated the two germline ends.

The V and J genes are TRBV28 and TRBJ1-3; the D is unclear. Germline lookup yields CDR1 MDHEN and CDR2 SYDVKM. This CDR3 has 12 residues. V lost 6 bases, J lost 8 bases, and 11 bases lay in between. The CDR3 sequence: CASSSTRDTIYF. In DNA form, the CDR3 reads TGTGCCAGCAGCTCGACCCGGGACACCATATATTTT. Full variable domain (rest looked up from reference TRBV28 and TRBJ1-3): DVKVTQSSRYLVKRTGEKVFLECVQDMDHENMFWYRQDPGLGLRLIYFSYDVKMKEKGDIPEGYSVSREKKERFSLILESASTNQTSMYLCASSSTRDTIYFGEGSWLTVV.

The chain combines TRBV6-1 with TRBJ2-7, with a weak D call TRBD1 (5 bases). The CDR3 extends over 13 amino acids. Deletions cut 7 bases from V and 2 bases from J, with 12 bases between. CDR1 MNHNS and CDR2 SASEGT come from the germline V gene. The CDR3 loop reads CASTEGVTYEQYF. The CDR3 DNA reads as TGTGCCAGCACCGAAGGGGTAACCTACGAGCAGTACTTC.

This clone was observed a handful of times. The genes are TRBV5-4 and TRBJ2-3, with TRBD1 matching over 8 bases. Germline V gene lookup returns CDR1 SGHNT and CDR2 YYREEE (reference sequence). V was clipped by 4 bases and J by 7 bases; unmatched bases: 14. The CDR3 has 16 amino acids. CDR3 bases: TGTGCCAGCAGCCCAAACATCGGACAGGGTCAACATACGCAGTATTTT. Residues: CASSPNIGQGQHTQYF. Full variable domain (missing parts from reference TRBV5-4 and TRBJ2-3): ETGVTQSPTHLIKTRGQQVTLRCSSQSGHNTVSWYQQALGQGPQFIFQYYREEENGRGNFPPRFSGLQFPNYSSELNVNALELDDSALYLCASSPNIGQGQHTQYFGPGTRLTVL.

The CDR3 nucleotides are TGTGCCAGCAGCTTCCCGTCACAGGGAAACTATGGCTACACCTTC. Its protein product is CASSFPSQGNYGYTF. This sequence joins TRBV5-4 and TRBJ1-2, with D possibly matching TRBD1 (6 bases). The germline CDR1 and CDR2 sequences are SGHNT and YYREEE (reference sequence). The germline V and J ends were trimmed by 2 bases and 2 bases, with 13 bases remaining between them. This CDR3 has 15 residues.

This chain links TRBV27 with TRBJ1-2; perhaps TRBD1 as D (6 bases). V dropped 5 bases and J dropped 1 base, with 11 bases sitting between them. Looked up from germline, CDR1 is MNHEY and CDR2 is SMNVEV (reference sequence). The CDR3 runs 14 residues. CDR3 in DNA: TGTGCCAGCAGTCCGTACAGGGATAACTATGGCTACACCTTC. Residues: CASSPYRDNYGYTF.

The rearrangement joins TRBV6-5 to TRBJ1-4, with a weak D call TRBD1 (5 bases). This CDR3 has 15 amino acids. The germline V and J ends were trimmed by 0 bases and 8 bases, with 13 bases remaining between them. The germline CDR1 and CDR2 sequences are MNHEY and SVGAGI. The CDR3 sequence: CASSYSGQGSEKLFF. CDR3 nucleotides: TGTGCCAGCAGTTACTCGGGGCAGGGTTCCGAAAAACTGTTTTTT.

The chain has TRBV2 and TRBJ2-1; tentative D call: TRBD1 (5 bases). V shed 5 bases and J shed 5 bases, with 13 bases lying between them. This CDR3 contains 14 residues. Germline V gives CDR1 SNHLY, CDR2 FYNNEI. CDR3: CASSRQLGDNEQFF. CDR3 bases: TGTGCCAGCAGTCGACAGCTAGGCGACAATGAGCAGTTCTTC.

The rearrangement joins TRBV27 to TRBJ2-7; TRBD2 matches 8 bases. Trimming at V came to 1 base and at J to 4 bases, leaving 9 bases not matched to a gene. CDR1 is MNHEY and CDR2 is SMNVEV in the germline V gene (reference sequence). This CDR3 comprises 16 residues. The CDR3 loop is CASSLFMSGSSYEQYF. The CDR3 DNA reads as TGTGCCAGCAGTTTATTTATGAGCGGGAGTTCATACGAGCAGTACTTC.

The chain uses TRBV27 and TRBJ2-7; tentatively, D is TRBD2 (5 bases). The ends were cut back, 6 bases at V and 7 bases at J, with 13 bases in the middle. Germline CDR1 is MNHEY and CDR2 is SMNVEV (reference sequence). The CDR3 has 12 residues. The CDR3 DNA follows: TGTGCCAGCAGACGGGAACCGGGGGAGCAGTACTTC. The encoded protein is CASRREPGEQYF.

The CDR3 reads CASSLVGGGTEAFF. CDR3 in DNA: TGTGCCAGCAGTTTAGTCGGGGGTGGGACTGAAGCTTTCTTT. This chain uses TRBV28 with TRBJ1-1; tentatively, D is TRBD1 (5 bases). CDR1 is MDHEN, CDR2 SYDVKM, per germline. V lost 2 bases to trimming and J lost 5 bases, with 12 bases between them. CDR3 length: 14 residues.